One T cell receptor (beta chain) is described in this entry. Its antigen is unknown. The data were taken from a study of cytomegalovirus exposure and HLA in healthy donors. Regarding the study as a whole: Of the V segments, some could not be distinguished, including TRBV6-2 and TRBV6-3, and were excluded.

PCR primers comprised 60 Vbeta and 13 Jbeta primers. The table came from immunoSEQ multiplex PCR; TCRdb's copy has only in-frame clones and leaves some out. The data show 110,000 to 150,000 clones, around three quarters seen once. V was shortened by 6 bases and J by 0 bases, with 11 bases between the two germline ends. The length of the CDR3 is 15 residues. Germline V CDR1 and CDR2: SGHTA, FQGTGA. The origin of this receptor is a woman aged 55-69 years in good health and CMV-seropositive. Sequenced material: PBMCs. V and J are TRBV7-3 and TRBJ2-2; D perhaps matches TRBD2 (6 bases). The CDR3 DNA is TGTGCCAGCAGGGGGGGTTGGTCGAACACCGGGGAGCTGTTTTTT. Its translation: CASRGGWSNTGELFF.